A single sample is the source of the 16 T cell receptor beta chains below, sequenced in a study of graft-versus-host responses after intestinal transplantation. Assay used: immunoSEQ multiplex PCR; TCRdb lists only in-frame clones, some missing. Of about 7,600 clones in the sample, about 82% are singletons; the top ten hold roughly 10%. Intraepithelial and lamina propria lymphocytes were released after the graft tissue was processed. This material consisted of ileum tissue, taken approximately 120 days after transplant. These receptors were taken from a human patient who received an intestinal transplant, so some T cells may come from the graft donor.

This clone was seen only a few times. V usage is TRBV18 and J usage is TRBJ2-3; D gene unclear. V was shortened by 6 bases and J by 2 bases, with 6 bases between the two germline ends. Germline V gene lookup returns CDR1 KGHSH and CDR2 LQKENI. CDR3 length: 12 amino acids. For the CDR3, the DNA is TGTGCCAGCTCGACGTCCACAGATACGCAGTATTTT. Encoded protein: CASSTSTDTQYF.

The rearrangement links TRBV19 to TRBJ2-3, with D tentatively TRBD2 (6 bases). The CDR3 spans 15 residues. Trimming removed 1 base at V and 4 bases at J, with 12 bases between. Germline CDR1 reads LNHDA; CDR2 reads SQIVND (reference sequence). DNA of the CDR3: TGTGCCAGTAGTATAGTCGGCGGGGTCCCAGATACGCAGTATTTT. Translating it yields CASSIVGGVPDTQYF.

CDR3 nucleotides: TGCGCCAGCAGTGAGGGGACTAGCGGGAGAGGCTACGAGCAGTACTTC. Its translation is CASSEGTSGRGYEQYF. The V gene is TRBV10-1, the J gene TRBJ2-7, with 14 bases that match TRBD2. V lost 2 bases and J lost 3; bases outside the gene matches: 3. The CDR3 loop spans 16 amino acids. Germline V gene lookup returns CDR1 WNHNN and CDR2 SYGVQD (reference sequence).

In this sample, this clone turned up once. The V and J genes are TRBV11-2 and TRBJ1-5; TRBD1 matches at 8 bases. V lost 0 bases and J lost 7; bases outside the gene matches: 8. Germline V gene data show CDR1 as SGHAT and CDR2 as FQNNGV. This CDR3 is 16 amino acids long. CDR3 amino acids: CASSLDAAGGYQPQHF. For the CDR3, the DNA is TGTGCCAGCAGCTTAGATGCGGCAGGGGGCTACCAGCCCCAGCATTTT.

The rearrangement joins TRBV5-4 to TRBJ2-5, with 9 positions matching TRBD1. This CDR3 is 15 amino acids long. CDR1 is SGHNT and CDR2 is YYREEE in the germline V gene (reference sequence). J lost 1 base, V lost 2 bases, and 3 bases had no gene match. DNA for the CDR3: TGTGCCAGCAGCTTAGCGACAGGGGGCCAAGAGACCCAGTACTTC. Translating gives CASSLATGGQETQYF.

This clone was seen more than once but under ten times. This chain joins TRBV6-1 and TRBJ2-1; D not certain. CDR1 is MNHNS and CDR2 is SASEGT in the germline V gene. The CDR3 runs to 12 residues. Between the trimmed V and J ends, which lost 10 bases and 3 bases, there was a span of 10 bases. The CDR3 reads CATQDGYNEQFF. CDR3 nucleotides: TGTGCCACCCAAGACGGCTACAATGAGCAGTTCTTC.

The CDR3 here is CASSSRGLAGGLGEQYF. The CDR3 coding sequence is TGTGCCAGCAGCTCGAGGGGACTAGCGGGAGGGCTAGGGGAGCAGTACTTC. The chain has TRBV7-9 and TRBJ2-7; 16 bases are a match to TRBD2. This CDR3 is 17 amino acids long. Germline values: CDR1 SEHNR, CDR2 FQNEAQ (reference sequence). With V trimmed by 4 bases and J by 7 bases, 10 bases remained unmatched. The complete variable domain, with remaining parts taken from reference TRBV7-9 and TRBJ2-7, reads DTGVSQNPRHKITKRGQNVTFRCDPISEHNRLYWYRQTLGQGPEFLTYFQNEAQLEKSRLLSDRFSAERPKGSFSTLEIQRTEQGDSAMYLCASSSRGLAGGLGEQYFGPGTRLTVT.

This clone was seen a few times. The chain combines TRBV6-5 with TRBJ2-7; 7 positions match TRBD1. The CDR3 contains 15 residues. V trimming: 6 bases; J trimming: 2 bases; junction bases outside the gene matches: 10. The V gene's germline CDR1 is MNHEY and CDR2 SVGAGI. CDR3 amino acids: CASRSQGPIAYEQYF. The CDR3 bases are TGTGCCAGCAGATCACAGGGGCCTATAGCCTACGAGCAGTACTTC.

This chain uses TRBV11-3 with TRBJ2-3; D gene ambiguous. CDR1 is SGHNT and CDR2 is YENEEA in the germline V gene. CDR3 length: 11 amino acids. V shed 5 bases and J shed 2 bases, with 2 bases lying between them. CDR3 coding DNA: TGTGCCAGCAGCCTCACAGATACGCAGTATTTT. It codes for CASSLTDTQYF.

Notes on this clone: One end of the junction varies from germline; a read error may be responsible. The sample carries other DNA sequences with the same CDR3. V and J are TRBV7-9 and TRBJ2-2, with TRBD2 as a possible D gene (6 bases). Germline V lookup: CDR1 SEHNR, CDR2 FQNEAQ (reference sequence). The CDR3 runs 12 residues. CDR3: CASVRGTGELFF. The CDR3 nucleotides read TGTGCCAGCGTGCGGGGCACCGGGGAGCTGTTTTTC.

V is TRBV7-2 and J is TRBJ1-2; TRBD1 agrees at 9 bases. In germline, CDR1 is SGHTA, CDR2 FQGNSA. Germline trimming cut 0 bases from V and 2 bases from J; bases unmatched to any gene: 4. The CDR3 loop spans 16 amino acids. CDR3 region: CASSLALGQGNYGYTF. CDR3 sequence (DNA): TGTGCCAGCAGCTTAGCGCTCGGACAGGGGAACTATGGCTACACCTTC.

The chain combines TRBV5-4 with TRBJ2-1; possibly TRBD1 or TRBD2 for D (5 bases each). The ends were cut back, 1 base at V and 7 bases at J, with 12 bases in the middle. The CDR3 contains 14 residues. Germline assignment: CDR1 SGHNT and CDR2 YYREEE (reference sequence). CDR3: CASSLSGDENEQFF. In nucleotides, the CDR3 is TGTGCCAGCAGCTTGAGTGGGGACGAAAATGAGCAGTTCTTC.

V is TRBV2 and J is TRBJ2-1; the match to TRBD1 covers 7 bases. Germline CDR1 SNHLY, CDR2 FYNNEI. The trim removed 3 bases at V and 4 bases at J, leaving 6 bases unmatched. The CDR3 length is 15 residues. The CDR3 DNA reads TGTGCCAGCAGTGAGGGACAGCTAACATACAATGAGCAGTTCTTC. This gives the protein CASSEGQLTYNEQFF.

J is TRBJ2-1 and V is TRBV4-2; the match to TRBD2 covers 8 bases. The germline CDR1 and CDR2 sequences are LGHNA and YNFKEQ. The CDR3 sequence is 16 residues long. J was trimmed by 2 bases and V by 4 bases; bases with no gene match: 7. For the CDR3, the DNA is TGTGCCAGCAGCCCTAATAGCGGGGCCACCTACAATGAGCAGTTCTTC. Encoded protein: CASSPNSGATYNEQFF.

This clone rates as medium-sized. The chain links TRBV18 to TRBJ2-6, with D uncertain. The length of the CDR3 is 15 residues. The V gene lost 2 bases and the J gene lost 0 bases, with 5 bases spanning the gap. CDR1 is KGHSH and CDR2 is LQKENI in the germline V gene. The CDR3 DNA sequence: TGTGCCAGCTCACCAGTGGCCTCTGGGGCCAACGTCCTGACTTTC. The encoded protein is CASSPVASGANVLTF.

The rearrangement uses TRBV27 and TRBJ2-2; D might be TRBD2 (5 bases). CDR3 length equals 16 residues. Per the germline V gene, CDR1 is MNHEY and CDR2 is SMNVEV (reference sequence). V gave up 4 bases and J gave up 0 bases, with 12 bases separating them. The CDR3 reads CASSSTAAANTGELFF. DNA of the CDR3: TGTGCCAGCAGTTCGACGGCAGCGGCGAACACCGGGGAGCTGTTTTTT.